This T cell receptor (beta chain) emerged from a study of blood T cell repertoires in COVID-19. Study context: Acute and convalescent COVID-19 samples came from the United States, Italy and Spain.

Original processing notes: Estimated nucleated cell counts came from reference gene primer amplification. TCRdb's table, derived via immunoSEQ multiplex PCR, lists solely in-frame clones and lacks some. V and J calls and clone size are those listed in that table; D and trimming were worked out from the DNA. The sample yields about 200,000 clones, about 79% seen once. This TCR was sampled from a man over 45 with active or convalescent COVID-19. The sample comprised peripheral blood.

CDR3 in DNA: TGTGCCAGCAATTCACAGGGAATTGAAAAACTGTTTTTT. As protein: CASNSQGIEKLFF. V and J are TRBV28 and TRBJ1-4; D may be TRBD1 (6 bases). Germline assignment: CDR1 MDHEN and CDR2 SYDVKM. Deletions cut 7 bases from V and 7 bases from J, with 13 bases between. The CDR3 sequence is 13 residues long. Full variable domain (rest looked up from reference TRBV28 and TRBJ1-4): DVKVTQSSRYLVKRTGEKVFLECVQDMDHENMFWYRQDPGLGLRLIYFSYDVKMKEKGDIPEGYSVSREKKERFSLILESASTNQTSMYLCASNSQGIEKLFFGSGTQLSVL.